The present TCR beta chain was sequenced within a study of OX40 agonist ivuxolimab in advanced cancers. Notes on the research overall: Ivuxolimab was a fully human IgG2 agonistic monoclonal antibody targeting the costimulatory receptor OX40 (CD134). The paper reports the monotherapy dose-escalation portion (N of about 50 patients) of the phase I ivuxolimab trial. In the dose-escalation cohort, around four fifths of patients were male, and the mean age was approximately 60 years, with a range of 23 to 79. Prior anti-PD-1, anti-PD-L1 or anti-CTLA-4 therapy was permitted, and checkpoint inhibitors had been received by about 44% of dose-escalation patients. Intravenous ivuxolimab was administered to patients every 2 weeks at six dose levels: 0.01, 0.1, 0.3, 1.5, 3 and 10 mg/kg. The point of sequencing TCRbeta in the periphery was to test whether ivuxolimab changed TCR sequence diversity and drove clonal T-cell expansion. Among the approximately 54 dose-escalation patients, some 20 had hepatocellular carcinoma, around 15 melanoma, 9 renal cell carcinoma and 9 head and neck cancer. Partial responses occurred in three dose-escalation patients, of whom one had hepatocellular carcinoma and two had cutaneous melanoma.

The trial excluded patients who had a history of autoimmune disease or who were on systemic immunosuppression. Peripheral blood for TCR sequencing was collected from all dose cohorts at baseline, on cycle 4 day 1, and on cycle 7 day 1. Samples were obtained from an open-label, multicenter, first-in-human phase I dose-escalation trial of ivuxolimab. Adults with locally advanced or metastatic melanoma, renal cell, hepatocellular, or head and neck squamous cell carcinoma were enrolled in the trial. Before TCR sequencing, CD4+ and CD8+ T cells were separately sorted from peripheral blood. Note on this clone: No antigen is known for it. Base quality data are lacking; no much larger clone is found one base away.

From the cysteine through the phenylalanine, the CDR3 covers 13 amino acids. Kept here is only the CDR3 DNA, which spans 39 bases and is read in frame from base 1. Deletion took 5 bases off V and 8 bases off J, with a span of 12 bases between the germline ends. The germline V gene (reference sequence) gives CDR1 as SEHNR and CDR2 as FQNEAQ. The paper as a whole reports these results and caveats: At doses from 0.1 to 3.0 mg/kg, clonal expansion was seen in both CD4+ and CD8+ blood T cells between baseline and week 6. Partial responders in the 0.1-3.0 mg/kg groups had among the lowest normalized peripheral clonal expansion, especially among CD8+ T cells. After ivuxolimab, more expanded clones were found on average in CD8+ T cells than in CD4+ T cells. Low levels of normalized T-cell clonal expansion were also seen in some patients who did not respond. Which antigens the clonally expanded peripheral T cells were specific for was not determined.

Genomic DNA was extracted from sorted cells for sequencing of the TCRbeta CDR3 region. The immunoSEQ Assay was used to sequence the TCRbeta CDR3 regions. This immuneACCESS table, as held by TCRdb, lists in-frame sequences with V and J called but not all clones. Of the missing ones, under half trace to an unresolved V gene in checked studies; the others have no known cause. Counted in this sample were tens of thousands of clones; around 90% of them appeared once. The biggest ten clones account for around 3.9% of the sample. Sequences were derived from CD4+ or CD8+ T cells sorted from blood, sampled in a trial of the OX40 agonist ivuxolimab. This sequence was found in an adult with an advanced solid tumor such as melanoma, head and neck, liver or kidney cancer. Rearrangement joined TRBV7-9 to TRBJ2-2; the D segment cannot be called with confidence. The sequenced DNA is TGTGCCAGCAGCCCCCGAGTGGAGGGGGAGCTGTTTTTT. This encodes CASSPRVEGELFF. With all but the CDR3 taken from the reference TRBV7-9 and TRBJ2-2 genes, the full variable domain is: DTGVSQNPRHKITKRGQNVTFRCDPISEHNRLYWYRQTLGQGPEFLTYFQNEAQLEKSRLLSDRFSAERPKGSFSTLEIQRTEQGDSAMYLCASSPRVEGELFFGEGSRLTVL.